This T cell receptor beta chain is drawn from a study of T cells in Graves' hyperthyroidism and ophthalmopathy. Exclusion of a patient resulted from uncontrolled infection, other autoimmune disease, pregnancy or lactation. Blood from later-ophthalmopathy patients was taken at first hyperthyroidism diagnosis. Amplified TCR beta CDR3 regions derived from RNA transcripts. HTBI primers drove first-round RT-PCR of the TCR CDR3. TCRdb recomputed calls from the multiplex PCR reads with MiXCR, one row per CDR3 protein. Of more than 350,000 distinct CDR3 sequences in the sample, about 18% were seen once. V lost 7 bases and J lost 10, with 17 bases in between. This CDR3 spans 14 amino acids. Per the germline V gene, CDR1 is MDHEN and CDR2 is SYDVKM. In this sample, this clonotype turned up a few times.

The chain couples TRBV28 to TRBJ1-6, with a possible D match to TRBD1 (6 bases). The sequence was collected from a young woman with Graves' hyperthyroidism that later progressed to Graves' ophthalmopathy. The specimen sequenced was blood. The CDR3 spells CASKMRGGGSPLHF. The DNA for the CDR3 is TGTGCCAGCAAAATGAGGGGGGGAGGGTCACCCCTCCACTTT. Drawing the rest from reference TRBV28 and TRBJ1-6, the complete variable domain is DVKVTQSSRYLVKRTGEKVFLECVQDMDHENMFWYRQDPGLGLRLIYFSYDVKMKEKGDIPEGYSVSREKKERFSLILESASTNQTSMYLCASKMRGGGSPLHFGNGTRLTVT.